Listed here are 20 T cell receptor beta chains from one sample, sequenced in a study of blood T cell repertoires in COVID-19 (dated by TCRdb to the early 2020s). Libraries were built with the immunoSEQ multiplex PCR assay. TCRdb holds this immuneACCESS table with in-frame rearrangements only. Some clones are missing; in checked studies, unresolved V genes explain under half, and the rest has no known cause. The sample table records some 250,000 clones; under 85% of these occur just once. Jointly, the top ten make up roughly 1.9% of the sample. Sequencing input: peripheral blood. These receptors came from a man aged 30 to 45 who had recovered from COVID-19.

V and J are TRBV9 and TRBJ2-3; 12 bases match TRBD2. Trimming removed 3 bases from V and 2 bases from J; junction bases left unmatched: 7. The CDR3 totals 17 residues. Germline CDR1 SGDLS, CDR2 YYNGEE. This chain's CDR3 is CASSAWTSGANTDTQYF. The CDR3 DNA follows: TGTGCCAGCAGCGCCTGGACTAGCGGGGCTAACACAGATACGCAGTATTTT. The whole variable domain, filled in from reference TRBV9 and TRBJ2-3, reads DSGVTQTPKHLITATGQRVTLRCSPRSGDLSVYWYQQSLDQGLQFLIQYYNGEERAKGNILERFSAQQFPDLHSELNLSSLELGDSALYFCASSAWTSGANTDTQYFGPGTRLTVL.

The chain recombines TRBV3-1 (or the pseudogene TRBV3-2) with TRBJ2-5; unclear D gene. The germline V gene encodes CDR1 LGHDT and CDR2 YNNKEL (reference sequence). V was clipped by 0 bases and J by 6 bases, with 5 bases between them. The CDR3 totals 12 residues. The CDR3 loop reads CASSQDEKTQYF. The DNA of the CDR3 is TGTGCCAGCAGCCAAGACGAGAAGACCCAGTACTTC.

This clone was found once. CDR3 in amino acids: CASSLGQVDHSPLHF. The CDR3 DNA is TGTGCCAGCAGTCTGGGACAGGTGGACCATTCACCCCTCCACTTT. The V and J genes are TRBV28 and TRBJ1-6; 8 bases agree with TRBD1. CDR1 and CDR2 from the germline V gene are MDHEN and SYDVKM. V lost 5 bases to trimming and J lost 8 bases; unmatched junction nucleotides: 8. This CDR3 is 15 amino acids long.

The chain carries TRBV5-5 and TRBJ2-3; the D gene is possibly TRBD2 (5 bases). The germline gives CDR1 SGHKS, CDR2 YYEKEE (reference sequence). The CDR3 totals 15 residues. With 1 base removed from V and 6 bases from J, the gap between germline ends came to 15 bases. CDR3 coding DNA: TGTGCCAGCAGCTTGTACGGAGGCCCCGGGGATACGCAGTATTTT. Encoded protein: CASSLYGGPGDTQYF.

J is TRBJ1-6 and V is TRBV5-4; 8 bases map to TRBD1. This CDR3 region has 15 residues. The V gene's germline CDR1 is SGHNT and CDR2 YYREEE (reference sequence). Trimming took 3 bases from V and 6 from J; bases not matched to a gene: 5. The CDR3, as DNA: TGTGCCAGCAGCTACCGGGACAGGAGTAATTCACCCCTCCACTTT. Its protein is CASSYRDRSNSPLHF.

The rearrangement links TRBV3-1 (or the pseudogene TRBV3-2) to TRBJ2-5, with 8 bases identical to TRBD1. The CDR3 loop spans 15 amino acids. The V segment lost 4 bases and the J segment 2 bases; nucleotides outside the gene matches: 6. Germline V gives CDR1 LGHDT, CDR2 YNNKEL (reference sequence). CDR3 sequence (DNA): TGTGCCAGCAGCCCCCACGGGGACAGGCAAGAGACCCAGTACTTC. Translating gives CASSPHGDRQETQYF.

V is TRBV27 and J is TRBJ1-5, with 8 bases fitting TRBD1. The CDR3 loop spans 14 amino acids. J was trimmed by 6 bases and V by 6 bases; bases with no gene match: 7. Germline CDR1 is MNHEY and CDR2 is SMNVEV (reference sequence). The CDR3 nucleotides read TGTGCCAGCAGACTTACAGGGGGTTCTCAGCCCCAGCATTTT. As protein: CASRLTGGSQPQHF.

V and J are TRBV7-9 and TRBJ2-1; 7 positions agree with TRBD1. CDR3 length: 15 amino acids. Germline CDR1 and CDR2: SEHNR and FQNEAQ (reference sequence). V lost 6 bases, J lost 6 bases, and 11 bases stayed unmatched. This CDR3 reads CASRRLTGVGNEQFF. CDR3 sequence (DNA): TGTGCCAGCAGAAGATTAACAGGGGTGGGCAATGAGCAGTTCTTC.

The V gene is TRBV7-9, the J gene TRBJ1-4; the D is unclear. The germline gives CDR1 SEHNR, CDR2 FQNEAQ (reference sequence). V lost 4 bases to trimming and J lost 8 bases, with 14 bases between them. This CDR3 has 14 amino acids. The CDR3 sequence is CASSSVSPFEKLFF. The DNA for the CDR3 is TGTGCCAGCAGCTCCGTGAGCCCATTCGAAAAACTGTTTTTT.

The chain is built from TRBV5-4 and TRBJ2-5; D is uncertain. V dropped 0 bases and J dropped 2 bases, with 2 bases sitting between them. The CDR3 loop spans 12 amino acids. Germline assignment: CDR1 SGHNT and CDR2 YYREEE (reference sequence). The CDR3 DNA is TGTGCCAGCAGCTTGGTACAAGAGACCCAGTACTTC. It yields the protein CASSLVQETQYF. The complete variable domain, with remaining parts taken from reference TRBV5-4 and TRBJ2-5, reads ETGVTQSPTHLIKTRGQQVTLRCSSQSGHNTVSWYQQALGQGPQFIFQYYREEENGRGNFPPRFSGLQFPNYSSELNVNALELDDSALYLCASSLVQETQYFGPGTRLLVL.

The J gene is TRBJ2-4, the V gene TRBV7-2; 8 bases agree with TRBD2. CDR3 length equals 14 residues. Germline V CDR1 and CDR2: SGHTA, FQGNSA. The J segment lost 9 bases and the V segment lost 4 bases, leaving 8 bases of the junction unmatched. In DNA form, the CDR3 reads TGTGCCAGCAGCTCACGGACTAGCCCACTCATTCAGTACTTC. Translation gives CASSSRTSPLIQYF.

V and J are TRBV7-6 and TRBJ2-7, with TRBD1 identical over 10 bases. The germline V gene encodes CDR1 SGHVS and CDR2 FNYEAQ. V dropped 5 bases and J dropped 3; count of bases not matched to a gene: 4. This CDR3 is 14 amino acids long. The CDR3 bases are TGTGCCAGCAGCCTCGGACAGGGGGGCTACGAGCAGTACTTC. This encodes CASSLGQGGYEQYF.

V usage is TRBV5-4 and J usage is TRBJ2-5; 9 nucleotides align to TRBD1. The CDR3 runs to 15 residues. The V and J ends lost 0 bases and 2 bases, in that order; junction bases with no gene match: 2. Germline V gives CDR1 SGHNT, CDR2 YYREEE (reference sequence). The chain's CDR3 is CASSLVGTGQETQYF. The CDR3 region has the DNA TGTGCCAGCAGCTTGGTGGGGACAGGGCAAGAGACCCAGTACTTC.

This sequence joins TRBV7-9 and TRBJ1-3; tentative D call: TRBD1 (6 bases). The CDR3 loop spans 19 amino acids. Trimming removed 4 bases at V and 4 bases at J, with 26 bases between. The germline V gene has CDR1 SEHNR and CDR2 FQNEAQ (reference sequence). CDR3 protein: CASSSLRYSDRRLGNTIYF. CDR3 coding DNA: TGTGCCAGCAGCTCTCTAAGATACTCGGACAGACGGTTAGGAAACACCATATATTTT.

The V and J genes are TRBV7-8 and TRBJ2-7; 7 nucleotides agree with TRBD1. The germline CDR1 and CDR2 sequences are SGHVS and FQNEAQ. CDR3 length equals 17 residues. The J segment lost 2 bases and the V segment lost 1 base, leaving 11 bases of the junction unmatched. This CDR3 reads CASSLGQGDTFPYEQYF. The CDR3 nucleotides are TGTGCCAGCAGCTTAGGACAGGGCGACACCTTTCCCTACGAGCAGTACTTC.

CDR3 amino acids: CASSLAQGNYGYTF. In nucleotides, the CDR3 is TGTGCCAGCAGCTTAGCTCAGGGTAACTATGGCTACACCTTC. The chain couples TRBV7-2 to TRBJ1-2, with D maybe TRBD1 (5 bases). The CDR3 is 14 amino acids. The V end lost 0 bases, the J end lost 1 base, and 6 bases lay between the germline ends. Germline V gene lookup returns CDR1 SGHTA and CDR2 FQGNSA.

V is TRBV12-5 and J is TRBJ1-1, with D possibly matching TRBD1 (5 bases). V gave up 6 bases and J gave up 6 bases, with 17 bases separating them. The CDR3 contains 14 residues. Germline V gives CDR1 LGHNT, CDR2 FRNRAP. CDR3 protein: CASGSRELGAEAFF. CDR3 DNA: TGTGCTAGTGGGTCTCGGGAGTTAGGGGCTGAAGCTTTCTTT.

The V and J genes are TRBV14 and TRBJ1-2, with D uncertain. CDR3 length: 12 amino acids. V was cut by 1 base and J by 8 bases, with 8 bases left in between. Germline CDR1 reads SGHDN; CDR2 reads FVKESK. This chain's CDR3 is CASSQGDMGYTF. CDR3 DNA: TGTGCCAGCAGCCAAGGAGACATGGGCTACACCTTC.

This clone was seen more than once but under ten times. The chain employs TRBV19 and TRBJ1-2; D is possibly TRBD1 (5 bases). CDR3 length: 14 residues. Per the germline V gene, CDR1 is LNHDA and CDR2 is SQIVND (reference sequence). Between the trimmed V and J ends, which lost 1 base and 8 bases, there was a span of 14 bases. CDR3 amino acids: CASSIGGNRPGYTF. The CDR3 DNA sequence: TGTGCCAGTAGTATAGGGGGCAATCGACCCGGCTACACCTTC. The complete variable domain, with remaining parts taken from reference TRBV19 and TRBJ1-2, reads DGGITQSPKYLFRKEGQNVTLSCEQNLNHDAMYWYRQDPGQGLRLIYYSQIVNDFQKGDIAEGYSVSREKKESFPLTVTSAQKNPTAFYLCASSIGGNRPGYTFGSGTRLTVV.

This clone appeared a few times. The V and J genes are TRBV28 and TRBJ1-5; possible D gene TRBD1, 6 bases. Germline loops: CDR1 MDHEN, CDR2 SYDVKM. This CDR3 comprises 15 residues. The V end lost 1 base, the J end lost 5 bases, and 12 bases lay between the germline ends. CDR3 loop: CASSLLPEGDQPQHF. The CDR3 region has the DNA TGTGCCAGCAGTTTATTACCCGAGGGGGATCAGCCCCAGCATTTT. Full variable domain (outside the CDR3, taken from reference TRBV28 and TRBJ1-5): DVKVTQSSRYLVKRTGEKVFLECVQDMDHENMFWYRQDPGLGLRLIYFSYDVKMKEKGDIPEGYSVSREKKERFSLILESASTNQTSMYLCASSLLPEGDQPQHFGDGTRLSIL.